The 22 T cell receptor beta chains below were found in one sample sequenced in a study of cytomegalovirus exposure and HLA in healthy donors. This PCR relied on a set of 60 Vbeta primers and 13 Jbeta primers. Only in-frame clones appear in the TCRdb table, and some are missing; sequencing was by immunoSEQ multiplex PCR. This table has about 210,000 clones, around 90% appearing once. The specimen was PBMCs. All receptors come from a boy between 2 and 15 years old in good health and CMV-seronegative.

This chain links TRBV13 with TRBJ1-3; D is unclear. Trimming pared 8 bases from V and 0 bases from J, leaving 8 bases between. Germline loops: CDR1 PRHDT, CDR2 FYEKMQ (reference sequence). This CDR3 contains 13 residues. The CDR3 loop is CASSRYSGNTIYF. The CDR3 nucleotides are TGTGCCAGCTCGAGGTACTCTGGAAACACCATATATTTT.

This rearrangement joins TRBV6-1 to TRBJ2-1; no clear D. V was pared by 0 bases and J by 10 bases, with 7 bases between. This CDR3 contains 12 residues. CDR1 and CDR2 (germline): MNHNS, SASEGT. The CDR3: CASSEAVQEQFF. The CDR3 nucleotides read TGTGCCAGCAGTGAAGCAGTCCAGGAGCAGTTCTTC.

The chain recombines TRBV15 with TRBJ2-5; 9 bases are shared with TRBD1. The CDR3 length is 16 residues. V gave up 4 bases and J gave up 2 bases; unmatched junction bases: 8. Germline-derived CDR1 and CDR2 are LNHNV and YYDKDF (reference sequence). The CDR3 loop reads CATSIHRQGGQETQYF. In DNA, the CDR3 is TGTGCCACCAGCATCCACAGACAGGGGGGGCAAGAGACCCAGTACTTC.

The gene calls are TRBV11-2 and TRBJ2-1, with 7 bases that match TRBD2. V lost 0 bases and J lost 6; bases outside the gene matches: 2. The length of the CDR3 is 14 residues. Germline lookup yields CDR1 SGHAT and CDR2 FQNNGV. For the CDR3, the DNA is TGTGCCAGCAGCTTAGATCTAGCGGCCAATGAGCAGTTCTTC. Protein sequence: CASSLDLAANEQFF.

The chain has TRBV29-1 and TRBJ2-1; 10 nucleotides match TRBD2. CDR3 length equals 13 residues. Germline values: CDR1 SQVTM, CDR2 ANQGSEA. V gave up 7 bases and J gave up 8 bases; unmatched junction bases: 8. The CDR3 spells CSARAGGRDEQFF. The CDR3 nucleotides are TGCAGCGCCAGAGCGGGGGGGCGGGATGAGCAGTTCTTC.

The rearrangement uses TRBV5-1 and TRBJ1-1; TRBD1 agrees at 7 bases. CDR3 length equals 19 residues. V was clipped by 2 bases and J by 0 bases; unmatched bases: 16. The germline V gene has CDR1 SGHRS and CDR2 YFSETQ. CDR3 nucleotides: TGCGCCAGCAGCTTCGGGGCCGCAGGAAGGGGGCCAATGAACACTGAAGCTTTCTTT. Protein: CASSFGAAGRGPMNTEAFF. Full variable domain (missing parts from reference TRBV5-1 and TRBJ1-1): KAGVTQTPRYLIKTRGQQVTLSCSPISGHRSVSWYQQTPGQGLQFLFEYFSETQRNKGNFPGRFSGRQFSNSRSEMNVSTLELGDSALYLCASSFGAAGRGPMNTEAFFGQGTRLTVV.

This clone was recorded a few times. One end of the junction fails to match germline, which may point to a read error. V usage is TRBV6-1 and J usage is TRBJ1-2, with D tentatively TRBD1 (6 bases). The length of the CDR3 is 13 residues. Germline CDR1 reads MNHNS; CDR2 reads SASEGT. CDR3 sequence (DNA): TGTGCCAGCAGTGAGACTGGACAGTCTCCAAACGAATTC. Residues: CASSETGQSPNEF.

This sequence joins TRBV6-8 and TRBJ2-7, with 7 bases lining up with TRBD2. The CDR3 length is 13 residues. Germline V CDR1 and CDR2: MNHGY, SAAAGT. With V trimmed by 9 bases and J by 1 base, 6 bases remained unmatched. The CDR3 sequence: CARVWGGSYEQYF. The CDR3, as DNA: TGTGCCAGAGTCTGGGGGGGATCCTACGAGCAGTACTTC.

The V gene is TRBV27, the J gene TRBJ2-3; the match to TRBD2 covers 10 bases. Germline CDR1 reads MNHEY; CDR2 reads SMNVEV (reference sequence). The trim removed 5 bases at V and 4 bases at J, leaving 3 bases unmatched. The CDR3 runs to 14 residues. The CDR3 nucleotides are TGTGCCAGCAGTCTGCTAGCGGGGGCAGATACGCAGTATTTT. Its protein is CASSLLAGADTQYF.

The V and J genes are TRBV10-1 and TRBJ2-3; 9 bases align to TRBD2. The CDR3 is 15 amino acids. V gave up 2 bases and J gave up 2 bases; unmatched junction bases: 2. Germline V gives CDR1 WNHNN, CDR2 SYGVQD (reference sequence). CDR3 DNA sequence: TGCGCCAGCAGTGAGGCTAGCGGGGACACAGATACGCAGTATTTT. Amino acids: CASSEASGDTDTQYF.

This clone was found a few times. The chain combines TRBV30 with TRBJ1-1; no reliable D call. The length of the CDR3 is 17 residues. Germline CDR1 reads GTSNPN; CDR2 reads SVGIG (reference sequence). V was trimmed by 0 bases and J by 8 bases, leaving 25 bases between them. The CDR3 coding sequence is TGTGCCTGGAGTGTAAGTCGCCCAAGGTCTCAAACTAGGGAAGCTTTCTTT. Translated, it gives CAWSVSRPRSQTREAFF. Drawing the rest from reference TRBV30 and TRBJ1-1, the complete variable domain is SQTIHQWPATLVQPVGSPLSLECTVEGTSNPNLYWYRQAAGRGLQLLFYSVGIGQISSEVPQNLSASRPQDRQFILSSKKLLLSDSGFYLCAWSVSRPRSQTREAFFGQGTRLTVV.

The gene calls are TRBV7-3 and TRBJ2-5, with 11 bases identical to TRBD2. The CDR3 has 14 amino acids. V was clipped by 6 bases and J by 4 bases; unmatched bases: 4. CDR1 SGHTA and CDR2 FQGTGA come from the germline V gene. The CDR3 nucleotides are TGTGCCAGCAGTACTAGCGGGAGCGTAGAGACCCAGTACTTC. Amino acids: CASSTSGSVETQYF.

The rearrangement joins TRBV4-1 to TRBJ2-5; TRBD2 might be the D (5 bases). The CDR3 spans 13 residues. The V end lost 0 bases, the J end lost 5 bases, and 7 bases lay between the germline ends. Germline values: CDR1 MGHRA, CDR2 YSYEKL. As DNA, the CDR3 is TGCGCCAGCAGCCAAGATAGAGGGGAGACCCAGTACTTC. Translated: CASSQDRGETQYF.

The CDR3 nucleotides are TGTGCCAGCAGCTTGGCTTTAGCGGAACCCTACAATGAGCAGTTCTTC. Translated, it gives CASSLALAEPYNEQFF. The chain links TRBV5-4 to TRBJ2-1, with TRBD2 as a possible D gene (6 bases). This CDR3 contains 16 residues. V was trimmed by 0 bases and J by 2 bases, leaving 12 bases between them. CDR1 and CDR2 (germline): SGHNT, YYREEE (reference sequence).

The rearrangement links TRBV12-1 to TRBJ2-5; whether TRBD2, the table's D call, matches the DNA was not checked. TRBV12-1 is classified as a pseudogene. The CDR3 contains 17 residues. CDR3 DNA: TGTGCCAGCAGCCCGCGTGGTCGGGAGAGACCGTTTGATACCCAGTACTTC. It codes for CASSPRGRERPFDTQYF.

The chain couples TRBV6-1 to TRBJ1-2; possibly TRBD1 for D (5 bases). CDR1 and CDR2 (germline): MNHNS, SASEGT. The V end was cut by 4 bases, the J end by 4 bases, with 10 bases between. The CDR3 loop spans 13 amino acids. For the CDR3, the DNA is TGTGCCAGCAGTGGGGGGGTTATCTATGGCTACACCTTC. It translates to CASSGGVIYGYTF.

The V call is TRBV5-1, the J call TRBJ2-5, with TRBD2 matching over 8 bases. This CDR3 contains 15 residues. Germline-derived CDR1 and CDR2 are SGHRS and YFSETQ. The V segment lost 1 base and the J segment 3 bases; nucleotides outside the gene matches: 5. CDR3 sequence: CASSLSSGGEETQYF. DNA of the CDR3: TGCGCCAGCAGCTTGTCGTCGGGGGGGGAAGAGACCCAGTACTTC.

The rearrangement links TRBV15 to TRBJ2-1; 9 positions agree with TRBD2. Per the germline V gene, CDR1 is LNHNV and CDR2 is YYDKDF (reference sequence). The CDR3 loop spans 15 amino acids. With V trimmed by 0 bases and J by 8 bases, 5 bases remained unmatched. CDR3: CATSREGGREDEQFF. In DNA, the CDR3 is TGTGCCACCAGCAGAGAGGGCGGGAGGGAGGATGAGCAGTTCTTC.

Note on this clone: A read error may produce the germline difference seen at one junction end. The chain recombines TRBV7-9 with TRBJ2-5, with D possibly being TRBD2 (5 bases). The CDR3 is 12 amino acids. CDR1 and CDR2 (germline): SEHNR, FQNEAQ (reference sequence). The chain's CDR3 is CSSTREGETQYF. Here the CDR3 DNA reads TGTTCCAGCACCCGGGAAGGTGAGACCCAGTACTTC.

As regards this clone: Distinct nucleotide sequences in the sample also encode this CDR3. This rearrangement joins TRBV19 to TRBJ1-1, with a weak D call TRBD1 (5 bases). The V end was cut by 4 bases, the J end by 0 bases, with 12 bases between. The CDR3 covers 15 residues. CDR1 and CDR2 from the germline V gene are LNHDA and SQIVND (reference sequence). This CDR3 reads CASSTDRNMNTEAFF. CDR3 DNA sequence: TGTGCCAGTAGTACCGACAGAAATATGAACACTGAAGCTTTCTTT.

V usage is TRBV6-5 and J usage is TRBJ2-4; TRBD1 matches 7 bases. This CDR3 has 11 amino acids. The ends lost 11 bases at V and 8 bases at J; junction bases unmatched: 6. From germline, CDR1 is MNHEY and CDR2 SVGAGI. CDR3 loop: CASRQGDIQYF. The CDR3 DNA is TGTGCCTCTCGACAGGGAGACATTCAGTACTTC.

Only one count was recorded for this clone. This sequence joins TRBV27 and TRBJ1-4; D not certain. This CDR3 contains 12 residues. Trimming took off 2 bases at V and 10 bases at J, with 8 bases between the two ends. Germline values: CDR1 MNHEY, CDR2 SMNVEV (reference sequence). CDR3 amino acids: CASSLKGGKLFF. The DNA of the CDR3 is TGTGCCAGCAGTTTAAAGGGAGGAAAACTGTTTTTT.